Presented here are 26 T cell receptor beta chains from one specimen sequenced in a study of cytomegalovirus exposure and HLA in healthy donors. The PCR ran on 60 Vbeta and 13 Jbeta primers. Sequencing used immunoSEQ multiplex PCR; TCRdb keeps in-frame clones, though not all of them. The sample yields about 160,000 clones, 75% to 85% seen once. The specimen was PBMCs. All receptors come from a man aged 50 to 59 in good health and CMV-seropositive.

The CDR3 sequence: CASSIGAETQETQYF. CDR3 nucleotide sequence: TGTGCCAGTAGTATAGGTGCGGAGACCCAAGAGACCCAGTACTTC. The chain recombines TRBV19 with TRBJ2-5, with unresolved D. Germline V gene data show CDR1 as LNHDA and CDR2 as SQIVND (reference sequence). V was trimmed by 1 base and J by 1 base, leaving 10 bases between them. The CDR3 extends over 15 amino acids.

The gene calls are TRBV19 and TRBJ2-7, with 9 positions matching TRBD1. Germline V gene sequence: CDR1 LNHDA, CDR2 SQIVND (reference sequence). The CDR3 loop spans 15 amino acids. The J segment lost 2 bases and the V segment lost 3 bases, leaving 5 bases of the junction unmatched. The CDR3 DNA sequence: TGTGCCAGTAGTATGAGGACAGGGGAAACCTACGAGCAGTACTTC. Its translation is CASSMRTGETYEQYF.

The chain uses TRBV28 and TRBJ1-2; D unclear. The CDR3 extends over 12 amino acids. Germline values: CDR1 MDHEN, CDR2 SYDVKM. Trimming took 8 bases from V and 4 from J, leaving 11 bases between them. The CDR3 loop is CASSLTRYGYTF. CDR3 DNA sequence: TGTGCCAGCTCGCTTACGCGCTATGGCTACACCTTC.

This chain links TRBV28 with TRBJ1-2, with 8 bases that match TRBD1. Germline trimming cut 5 bases from V and 4 bases from J; bases unmatched to any gene: 3. Germline V lookup: CDR1 MDHEN, CDR2 SYDVKM. This CDR3 comprises 13 residues. CDR3 in DNA: TGTGCCAGCAGTATCAGGGGGCGCTATGGCTACACCTTC. Its translation: CASSIRGRYGYTF.

This clone was observed once. This chain joins TRBV6-5 and TRBJ2-7; D possibly corresponds to TRBD1 (7 bases). The CDR3 sequence is 14 residues long. CDR1 and CDR2 (germline): MNHEY, SVGAGI. The ends were cut back, 6 bases at V and 4 bases at J, with 16 bases in the middle. CDR3 in DNA: TGTGCCAGCAGAAAGGGGCAGGGGGGATACGAGCAGTACTTC. Amino acid sequence: CASRKGQGGYEQYF.

With respect to this clone: The germline gene is not matched at one end of the junction; a read error may be the cause. The CDR3 region has the DNA TGTGACAGCAGCGAGGGGACAGGGATAAACTATGGCTACACCTTC. Its protein is CDSSEGTGINYGYTF. This chain uses TRBV9 with TRBJ1-2, with TRBD1 matching 9 bases. The CDR3 has 15 amino acids. CDR1 and CDR2 from the germline V gene are SGDLS and YYNGEE. The full variable domain, with the rest looked up from reference TRBV9 and TRBJ1-2, is DSGVTQTPKHLITATGQRVTLRCSPRSGDLSVYWYQQSLDQGLQFLIQYYNGEERAKGNILERFSAQQFPDLHSELNLSSLELGDSALYFCDSSEGTGINYGYTFGSGTRLTVV.

The V call is TRBV11-2, the J call TRBJ2-7; 7 nucleotides line up with TRBD2. The germline V gene encodes CDR1 SGHAT and CDR2 FQNNGV. The CDR3 sequence is 16 residues long. The ends lost 2 bases at V and 1 base at J; junction bases unmatched: 8. DNA for the CDR3: TGTGCCAGCAGCTTACTGGGTAGCGGGCAATCCTACGAGCAGTACTTC. Translation gives CASSLLGSGQSYEQYF.

This clone was seen more than once but under ten times. V is TRBV9 and J is TRBJ2-3; 7 nucleotides line up with TRBD1. The CDR3 has 19 residues. Germline V gives CDR1 SGDLS, CDR2 YYNGEE. The V segment lost 4 bases and the J segment 0 bases; nucleotides outside the gene matches: 17. The DNA for the CDR3 is TGTGCCAGCAGCCCCTCCCAAGACAGGGTCTCATTAAGCACAGATACGCAGTATTTT. Amino acid sequence: CASSPSQDRVSLSTDTQYF.

The chain employs TRBV29-1 and TRBJ2-1; D remains unclear. With 3 bases removed from V and 8 bases from J, the gap between germline ends came to 11 bases. Germline V gives CDR1 SQVTM, CDR2 ANQGSEA. This CDR3 is built from 12 residues. The CDR3: CSVDSSSDEQFF. CDR3 coding DNA: TGCAGCGTTGATAGTTCGTCGGATGAGCAGTTCTTC.

Turning to this clone: The same CDR3 arises from other DNA sequences in this sample as well. This chain connects TRBV28 to TRBJ1-2, with 8 bases identical to TRBD1. Looked up from germline, CDR1 is MDHEN and CDR2 is SYDVKM. With 3 bases clipped from V and 8 bases from J, the junction kept 5 bases outside the gene matches. The CDR3 is 13 residues long. DNA for the CDR3: TGTGCCAGCAGTTTGCAGGGGGCAAGGGGCTACACCTTC. Protein: CASSLQGARGYTF.

CDR3 region: CASSLGDRGRSETQYF. The CDR3 DNA reads as TGTGCCAGCAGCTTAGGGGACAGGGGGCGGTCGGAGACCCAGTACTTC. The rearrangement joins TRBV11-2 to TRBJ2-7; 12 bases agree with TRBD1. The DNA matches TRBJ2-5 better at its end, which makes the J call doubtful. Germline V gene data show CDR1 as SGHAT and CDR2 as FQNNGV. CDR3 length: 16 residues.

The chain employs TRBV6-1 and TRBJ1-1, with D perhaps TRBD1 (5 bases). CDR1 and CDR2 (germline): MNHNS, SASEGT. The CDR3 is 15 amino acids. Trimming cost V 6 bases and J 5 bases, with 19 bases left between them. CDR3 region: CASRHEGVGWTEAFF. Written as DNA, the CDR3 is TGTGCCAGCAGACACGAAGGGGTGGGTTGGACTGAAGCTTTCTTT.

V is TRBV12-5 and J is TRBJ2-3, with D perhaps TRBD2 (6 bases). CDR1 is LGHNT and CDR2 is FRNRAP in the germline V gene. The V gene lost 1 base and the J gene lost 4 bases, with 12 bases spanning the gap. The CDR3 runs 15 residues. This CDR3 reads CASGLGWGDADTQYF. The CDR3 nucleotides are TGTGCTAGTGGTTTGGGGTGGGGGGACGCAGATACGCAGTATTTT.

This clone was recorded once. V gene TRBV5-1 combines with J gene TRBJ1-5; unclear D gene. This CDR3 comprises 14 residues. CDR1 SGHRS and CDR2 YFSETQ come from the germline V gene. V lost 1 base, J lost 6 bases, and 11 bases lay in between. The CDR3 DNA reads TGCGCCAGCAGCTTGATCTACGGTTCTCAGCCCCAGCATTTT. Protein: CASSLIYGSQPQHF.

A note on this clone: The sample holds other DNA sequences that translate to the same CDR3. V and J are TRBV4-1 and TRBJ2-2; D possibly corresponds to TRBD1 (5 bases). The germline V and J ends were trimmed by 4 bases and 3 bases, with 12 bases remaining between them. Germline CDR1 and CDR2: MGHRA and YSYEKL. The CDR3 is made up of 15 amino acids. CDR3 coding DNA: TGCGCCAGCAGCCCCAGGGATTGGGACACCGGGGAGCTGTTTTTT. Its translation: CASSPRDWDTGELFF.

V usage is TRBV6-5 and J usage is TRBJ1-5; D possibly corresponds to TRBD1 (6 bases). V was cut by 6 bases and J by 0 bases, with 9 bases left in between. Per germline, CDR1 MNHEY and CDR2 SVGAGI. The CDR3 runs 14 residues. Here the CDR3 reads CASRGQNSNQPQHF. The CDR3 coding sequence is TGTGCCAGCAGAGGACAGAATAGCAATCAGCCCCAGCATTTT.

The chain links TRBV2 to TRBJ2-5; TRBD2 matches 10 bases. This CDR3 contains 17 residues. Trimming cost V 4 bases and J 0 bases; bases outside gene matches: 8. CDR1 SNHLY and CDR2 FYNNEI come from the germline V gene. Here the CDR3 DNA reads TGTGCCAGCAGTGGAGCGGGAGGGCCATCGTACCAAGAGACCCAGTACTTC. This codes for CASSGAGGPSYQETQYF.

This rearrangement joins TRBV28 to TRBJ2-7, with 8 bases lining up with TRBD1. CDR1 is MDHEN and CDR2 is SYDVKM in the germline V gene. Losses at the gene ends were 6 bases for V and 6 bases for J; bases not matched to a gene: 7. The CDR3 runs 13 residues. CDR3 in amino acids: CASSTGRGREQYF. The CDR3 DNA is TGTGCCAGCAGCACCGGCAGGGGGCGCGAGCAGTACTTC.

The chain uses TRBV2 and TRBJ2-5; perhaps TRBD2 as D (5 bases). The CDR3 loop spans 13 amino acids. Trimming removed 6 bases from V and 5 bases from J, with 13 bases in between. The germline CDR1 and CDR2 sequences are SNHLY and FYNNEI. For the CDR3, the DNA is TGTGCCAGCAGGAGAGGGTTGGAGGAGACCCAGTACTTC. Translation gives CASRRGLEETQYF. The variable domain in full, with the rest retrieved from reference TRBV2 and TRBJ2-5, is EPEVTQTPSHQVTQMGQEVILRCVPISNHLYFYWYRQILGQKVEFLVSFYNNEISEKSEIFDDQFSVERPDGSNFTLKIRSTKLEDSAMYFCASRRGLEETQYFGPGTRLLVL.

In this sample, this clone turned up once. In nucleotides, the CDR3 is TGCGCCAGCAGTCCTAGCGGGGGGGCCGCCGGGGAGCTGTTTTTT. Encoded protein: CASSPSGGAAGELFF. The rearrangement uses TRBV5-1 and TRBJ2-2; 12 positions match TRBD2. Germline CDR1 reads SGHRS; CDR2 reads YFSETQ. V lost 5 bases to trimming and J lost 6 bases; unmatched junction nucleotides: 5. The CDR3 covers 15 residues.

The rearrangement joins TRBV30 to TRBJ2-7; TRBD2 aligns across 9 bases. The CDR3 consists of 16 residues. The V and J ends lost 1 base and 6 bases, in that order; junction bases with no gene match: 13. Germline V gene sequence: CDR1 GTSNPN, CDR2 SVGIG (reference sequence). CDR3 sequence reads: CAWSGAGGGFLSEQYF. The CDR3 DNA reads as TGTGCCTGGAGTGGAGCGGGAGGTGGTTTTTTATCCGAGCAGTACTTC.

The chain links TRBV2 to TRBJ1-2; no reliable D call. From germline, CDR1 is SNHLY and CDR2 FYNNEI. The CDR3 consists of 13 residues. The V and J ends lost 7 bases and 7 bases respectively, with 16 bases between them. CDR3 in amino acids: CASKPGGFTGYTF. The CDR3 DNA follows: TGTGCCAGCAAACCGGGTGGTTTCACTGGCTACACCTTC.

This clone was seen just once. V and J are TRBV6-1 and TRBJ2-1; D possibly corresponds to TRBD2 (6 bases). CDR1 is MNHNS, CDR2 SASEGT, per germline. The CDR3 consists of 17 residues. Deletions cut 2 bases from V and 0 bases from J, with 14 bases between. CDR3 loop: CASSESEGRPSYNEQFF. In nucleotides, the CDR3 is TGTGCCAGCAGTGAATCAGAGGGGAGGCCCTCCTACAATGAGCAGTTCTTC.

The chain combines TRBV2 with TRBJ1-4; D gene ambiguous. The germline gives CDR1 SNHLY, CDR2 FYNNEI. There are 11 residues in the CDR3. Trimming removed 2 bases from V and 12 bases from J, with 7 bases in between. Here the CDR3 reads CASSEWEELFF. The CDR3 DNA reads as TGTGCCAGCAGTGAATGGGAGGAACTGTTTTTT.

In its sample, this clone was seen a few times. The J gene is TRBJ2-1, the V gene TRBV6-4; 12 bases are shared with TRBD2. The CDR3 runs 18 residues. Germline assignment: CDR1 MRHNA and CDR2 SNTAGT. V lost 2 bases, J lost 7 bases, and 12 bases stayed unmatched. DNA for the CDR3: TGTGCCAGCAGTGACGGGCCCGCTAGCGGGAGGGATGTGAATGAGCAGTTCTTC. This codes for CASSDGPASGRDVNEQFF.

The gene calls are TRBV28 and TRBJ1-1, with D unclear. CDR3 length: 15 amino acids. V was trimmed by 5 bases and J by 0 bases, leaving 13 bases between them. The germline gives CDR1 MDHEN, CDR2 SYDVKM. The DNA for the CDR3 is TGTGCCAGCAGTCCCCCCCGCGGAGTGAACACTGAAGCTTTCTTT. Its protein product is CASSPPRGVNTEAFF.